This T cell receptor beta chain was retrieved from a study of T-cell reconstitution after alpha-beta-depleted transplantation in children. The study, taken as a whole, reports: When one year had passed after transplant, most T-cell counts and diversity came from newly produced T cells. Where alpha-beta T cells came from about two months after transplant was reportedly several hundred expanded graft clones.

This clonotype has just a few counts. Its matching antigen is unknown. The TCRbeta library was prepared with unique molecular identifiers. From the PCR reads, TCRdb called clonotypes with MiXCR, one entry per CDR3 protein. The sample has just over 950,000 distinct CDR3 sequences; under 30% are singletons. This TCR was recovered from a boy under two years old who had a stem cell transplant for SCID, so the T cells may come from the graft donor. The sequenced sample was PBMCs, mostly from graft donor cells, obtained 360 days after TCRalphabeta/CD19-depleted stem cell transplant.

Here the CDR3 DNA reads TGCGCCAGCAGCTTACGGGTAGAGATCACAGATACGCAGTATTTT. Translated: CASSLRVEITDTQYF. The V call is TRBV5-1, the J call TRBJ2-3; D not certain. V was shortened by 2 bases and J by 2 bases, with 12 bases between the two germline ends. Germline V gene lookup returns CDR1 SGHRS and CDR2 YFSETQ. The CDR3 spans 15 residues.